These T cell receptor beta chains were read from a single sample in a study of Tregs in tolerant kidney transplant recipients. Measured with immunoSEQ multiplex PCR; TCRdb has only the in-frame clones, and not every one. The sample has about 100,000 clones, about 90% seen once. Sample: CD4+ T cells from blood, taken before the transplant. Receptors originate from a human donor who received a combined kidney and bone marrow transplant. Both conserved end residues are part of each CDR3. The D gene is left open where the match is weak. Part of the rows lack a size; the others show once, few, many or a class for expanded clones.

V: TRBV10-1
J: TRBJ1-5
D: NA
size: few
length: 14
CDR3: CASSEGAGNQPQHF
DNA: TGCGCCAGCAGTGAGGGAGCAGGGAACCAGCCCCAGCATTTT

V: TRBV18
J: TRBJ1-2
D: TRBD1
size: NA
length: 13
CDR3: CASSLQGGNGYTF
DNA: TGTGCCAGCTCACTGCAGGGGGGTAATGGCTACACCTTC

V: TRBV21-1
J: TRBJ2-3
D: NA
size: NA
length: 18
CDR3: CASSKEEWGHFMADTQYF
DNA: TGTGCCAGCAGCAAAGAGGAGTGGGGACACTTCATGGCAGATACGCAGTATTTT

V: TRBV6-5
J: TRBJ1-1
D: TRBD1
size: NA
length: 14
CDR3: CASNKGARHTEAFF
DNA: TGTGCCAGCAATAAGGGGGCGAGGCACACTGAAGCTTTCTTT

V: TRBV2
J: TRBJ2-5
D: NA
size: NA
length: 14
CDR3: CASSLQQLQETQYF
DNA: TGTGCCAGCAGCCTTCAACAGCTACAAGAGACCCAGTACTTC

V: TRBV7-2
J: TRBJ2-1
D: TRBD2
size: NA
length: 14
CDR3: CASSQTGGYNEQFF
DNA: TGTGCCAGCAGCCAGACGGGGGGCTACAATGAGCAGTTCTTC

V: TRBV27
J: TRBJ1-2
D: NA
size: once
length: 17
CDR3: CASSTTILGRGFYGYTF
DNA: TGTGCCAGCAGTACTACAATCCTCGGCAGGGGATTCTATGGCTACACCTTC

V: TRBV18
J: TRBJ1-1
D: NA
size: NA
length: 14
CDR3: CASSPQGLNTEAFF
DNA: TGTGCCAGCTCACCCCAGGGGCTGAACACTGAAGCTTTCTTT

V: TRBV29-1
J: TRBJ2-1
D: TRBD2
size: once
length: 13
CDR3: CSAGTSRHNEQFF
DNA: TGCAGCGCCGGGACTAGCCGCCACAATGAGCAGTTCTTC

V: TRBV30
J: TRBJ1-1
D: NA
size: NA
length: 13
CDR3: CACYYPGETEAFF
DNA: TGTGCCTGCTACTATCCCGGGGAGACTGAAGCTTTCTTT

V: TRBV7-9
J: TRBJ1-5
D: TRBD1
size: NA
length: 15
CDR3: CASSSQGAGNQPQHF
DNA: TGTGCCAGCAGCTCACAGGGGGCTGGCAATCAGCCCCAGCATTTT

V: TRBV9
J: TRBJ2-1
D: NA
size: NA
length: 14
CDR3: CASSVSPYYNEQFF
DNA: TGTGCCAGCAGCGTGAGCCCATATTACAATGAGCAGTTCTTC

V: TRBV10-3
J: TRBJ2-7
D: TRBD2
size: NA
length: 16
CDR3: CAISRGSGRAGNEQYF
DNA: TGTGCCATCAGTAGAGGAAGCGGGAGGGCCGGCAACGAGCAGTACTTC

V: TRBV28
J: TRBJ1-2
D: TRBD1
size: NA
length: 15
CDR3: CASSPPGQGHYGYTF
DNA: TGTGCCAGCAGTCCGCCGGGACAGGGGCACTATGGCTACACCTTC

V: TRBV28
J: TRBJ1-2
D: TRBD1
size: NA
length: 14
CDR3: CASRIQGGGYGYTF
DNA: TGTGCCAGCAGGATCCAAGGGGGCGGCTATGGCTACACCTTC

V: TRBV6-1
J: TRBJ1-4
D: TRBD1
size: NA
length: 15
CDR3: CASSDRWTGDEKLFF
DNA: TGTGCCAGCAGTGACCGATGGACAGGGGATGAAAAACTGTTTTTT

V: TRBV9
J: TRBJ2-3
D: NA
size: NA
length: 16
CDR3: CASSVVGTIGADTQYF
DNA: TGTGCCAGCAGCGTAGTGGGTACTATCGGCGCGGATACGCAGTATTTT

V: TRBV9
J: TRBJ2-7
D: TRBD2
size: once
length: 15
CDR3: CASSDGTSGLNEQYF
DNA: TGTGCCAGCAGCGACGGGACTAGCGGCCTCAACGAGCAGTACTTC

V: TRBV30
J: TRBJ2-3
D: NA
size: once
length: 12
CDR3: CAWSSPADTQYF
DNA: TGTGCCTGGAGCTCCCCCGCAGATACGCAGTATTTT

V: TRBV18
J: TRBJ2-7
D: NA
size: NA
length: 12
CDR3: CASSRGGGEQYF
DNA: TGTGCCAGCTCCCGAGGGGGGGGCGAGCAGTACTTC

V: TRBV18
J: TRBJ1-1
D: NA
size: NA
length: 13
CDR3: CASSGTRDTEAFF
DNA: TGTGCCAGCTCAGGGACAAGGGACACTGAAGCTTTCTTT

V: TRBV6-1
J: TRBJ2-2
D: TRBD1
size: NA
length: 15
CDR3: CASTDRGYNTGELFF
DNA: TGTGCCAGCACGGACAGGGGCTACAACACCGGGGAGCTGTTTTTT

V: TRBV6-5
J: TRBJ1-1
D: NA
size: NA
length: 15
CDR3: CASLSGKPMNTEAFF
DNA: TGTGCCAGCCTATCCGGGAAGCCTATGAACACTGAAGCTTTCTTT

V: TRBV29-1
J: TRBJ1-1
D: NA
size: once
length: 14
CDR3: CSVKDRFFKYPAFF
DNA: TGCAGCGTCAAAGACAGGTTTTTCAAATATCCAGCTTTCTTT

V: TRBV10-1
J: TRBJ1-1
D: NA
size: NA
length: 12
CDR3: CASSGQNTEAFF
DNA: TGCGCCAGCAGCGGACAGAACACTGAAGCTTTCTTT

V: TRBV28
J: TRBJ2-3
D: NA
size: NA
length: 19
CDR3: CASTQGTIRVSLITDTQYF
DNA: TGTGCCAGCACCCAGGGTACCATCAGGGTCTCCCTCATCACAGATACGCAGTATTTT

V: TRBV28
J: TRBJ1-2
D: NA
size: NA
length: 14
CDR3: CASSSPDRLESQPF
DNA: TGTGCCAGCAGTTCCCCCGACAGACTGGAATCCCAACCATTC

V: TRBV28
J: TRBJ1-5
D: NA
size: NA
length: 14
CDR3: CASSLSRLNQPQHF
DNA: TGTGCCAGCAGTTTAAGCAGACTCAATCAGCCCCAGCATTTT

V: TRBV11-2
J: TRBJ2-5
D: NA
size: NA
length: 16
CDR3: CASTRQGGGSTETQYF
DNA: TGTGCCAGCACCCGACAGGGCGGGGGGTCGACGGAGACCCAGTACTTC

V: TRBV5-1
J: TRBJ2-4
D: NA
size: once
length: 15
CDR3: CASSLGTPAKNIQYF
DNA: TGCGCCAGCAGCTTGGGGACACCAGCCAAAAACATTCAGTACTTC

V: TRBV28
J: TRBJ1-2
D: NA
size: NA
length: 13
CDR3: CASSLLGGYGYTF
DNA: TGTGCCAGCAGTCTACTCGGGGGCTATGGCTACACCTTC

V: TRBV27
J: TRBJ2-3
D: TRBD2
size: NA
length: 15
CDR3: CASSRSGGGVDTQYF
DNA: TGTGCCAGCAGCCGCAGCGGGGGAGGGGTAGATACGCAGTATTTT

V: TRBV6-5
J: TRBJ2-3
D: TRBD2
size: NA
length: 15
CDR3: CASSPGLVGTDTQYF
DNA: TGTGCCAGCAGCCCGGGACTAGTTGGCACAGATACGCAGTATTTT

V: TRBV7-2
J: TRBJ1-2
D: NA
size: NA
length: 15
CDR3: CASSLSAARGYGYTF
DNA: TGTGCCAGCAGCTTAAGTGCCGCTCGCGGGTATGGCTACACCTTC

V: TRBV15
J: TRBJ1-1
D: NA
size: NA
length: 11
CDR3: CATSFWGEAFF
DNA: TGTGCCACCAGCTTCTGGGGCGAAGCTTTCTTT

V: TRBV5-1
J: TRBJ1-1
D: NA
size: NA
length: 15
CDR3: CASSSHPGVSLEAFF
DNA: TGCGCCAGCAGCTCTCATCCGGGGGTGTCACTTGAAGCTTTCTTT

V: TRBV19
J: TRBJ2-7
D: TRBD2
size: NA
length: 13
CDR3: CASSIEGGFEQYF
DNA: TGTGCCAGTAGTATAGAGGGGGGGTTCGAGCAGTACTTC

V: TRBV14
J: TRBJ2-3
D: NA
size: NA
length: 14
CDR3: CASSLSLATDTQYF
DNA: TGTGCCAGCAGCCTTTCGCTAGCGACAGATACGCAGTATTTT

V: TRBV7-7
J: TRBJ2-1
D: TRBD2
size: NA
length: 15
CDR3: CASSQGLAGVGEQFF
DNA: TGTGCCAGCAGCCAGGGACTAGCGGGAGTTGGTGAGCAGTTCTTC

V: TRBV10-3
J: TRBJ2-7
D: NA
size: NA
length: 15
CDR3: CAISDGQGTFNEQYF
DNA: TGTGCCATCAGTGACGGGCAGGGGACCTTCAACGAGCAGTACTTC

V: TRBV19
J: TRBJ1-2
D: NA
size: once
length: 13
CDR3: CASRVQGARGYTF
DNA: TGTGCCAGTAGGGTACAGGGTGCGCGGGGCTACACCTTC

V: TRBV10-3
J: TRBJ2-7
D: TRBD2
size: NA
length: 16
CDR3: CAISDPLLAGVREQYF
DNA: TGTGCCATCAGTGACCCCTTACTAGCGGGAGTTCGGGAGCAGTACTTC